The subject of this entry is one T cell receptor (beta chain). This CDR3 spans 15 amino acids. CDR1 and CDR2 from the germline V gene are SGHRS and YFSETQ. The V end lost 0 bases, the J end lost 9 bases, and 16 bases lay between the germline ends. These data originate in a study of cytomegalovirus exposure and HLA in healthy donors. Primers for the PCR totalled 60 Vbeta and 13 Jbeta. Here immunoSEQ multiplex PCR was the method, and the copy in TCRdb shows in-frame clones only, minus some. The sample has 56,000 or so clones, and its top ten clones hold 25% to 30%. This receptor was taken from a man aged 35 to 55 in good health and CMV-seropositive. The rearrangement links TRBV5-1 to TRBJ2-1, with D maybe TRBD2 (6 bases). The sequenced sample was PBMCs. Here the CDR3 reads CASSLVQRASSEQFF. DNA of the CDR3: TGCGCCAGCAGCTTGGTACAGCGGGCGTCGAGTGAGCAGTTCTTC.